This T cell receptor beta chain came from a study of blood T cell repertoires in COVID-19. Across the whole study: Acute-phase and convalescent COVID-19 samples originated in the United States, Italy and Spain. Sample material is recorded as cDNA or gDNA derived from T cells, B-cell-depleted T cells, or PBMCs.

V lost 3 bases to trimming and J lost 7 bases; unmatched junction nucleotides: 15. The CDR3 is 17 residues long. CDR1 and CDR2 from the germline V gene are KGHSH and LQKENI. As originally analysed: Estimation of nucleated cell counts relied on the amplification of reference gene primers. Data came from immunoSEQ multiplex PCR; TCRdb stores just in-frame clones and leaves some out. Clone size and V and J calls were adopted from that table, with D and trimming inferred from the DNA. The table lists 150,000 to 200,000 clones, 70% to 80% of them singletons. This sequence joins TRBV18 and TRBJ2-1; TRBD2 matches at 7 bases. Source material: peripheral blood. The receptor's source is a woman between 45 and 60 years old with active or convalescent COVID-19. The CDR3 reads CASSPISPVGGVNEQFF. For the CDR3, the DNA is TGTGCCAGCTCACCTATTTCACCGGTGGGAGGGGTTAATGAGCAGTTCTTC.